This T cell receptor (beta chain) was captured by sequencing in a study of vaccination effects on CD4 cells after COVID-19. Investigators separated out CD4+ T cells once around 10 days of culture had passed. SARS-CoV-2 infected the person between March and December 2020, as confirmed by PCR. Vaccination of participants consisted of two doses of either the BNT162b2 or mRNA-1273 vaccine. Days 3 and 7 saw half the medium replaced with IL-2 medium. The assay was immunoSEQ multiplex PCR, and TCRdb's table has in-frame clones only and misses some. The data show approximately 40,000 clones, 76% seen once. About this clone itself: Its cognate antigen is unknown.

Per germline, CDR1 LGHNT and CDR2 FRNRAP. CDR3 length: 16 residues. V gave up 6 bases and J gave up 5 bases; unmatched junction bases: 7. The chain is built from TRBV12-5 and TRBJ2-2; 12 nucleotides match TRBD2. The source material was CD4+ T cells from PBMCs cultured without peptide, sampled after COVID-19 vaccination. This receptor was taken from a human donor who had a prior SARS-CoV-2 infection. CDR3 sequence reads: CASGPPGTSGTGELFF. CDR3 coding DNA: TGTGCTAGTGGACCCCCCGGGACTAGCGGGACCGGGGAGCTGTTTTTT.